These 18 T cell receptor beta chains came from one sample sequenced in a study of cytomegalovirus exposure and HLA in healthy donors. 13 Jbeta primers and 60 Vbeta primers were used for the PCR. The assay was immunoSEQ multiplex PCR, and TCRdb's table has in-frame clones only and misses some. The sample holds roughly 120,000 clones, about 61% seen once. Input material: PBMCs. The receptors come from a woman in her 30s in good health and CMV-seronegative.

This clone turned up a few times. CDR3 region: CASRRDSNYGYTF. CDR3 bases: TGTGCCAGCAGACGGGACAGTAACTATGGCTACACCTTC. The chain has TRBV7-9 and TRBJ1-2; TRBD1 matches at 7 bases. Germline values: CDR1 SEHNR, CDR2 FQNEAQ (reference sequence). V was clipped by 6 bases and J by 1 base; unmatched bases: 2. The CDR3 is 13 residues long.

This clone was observed a single time. V gene TRBV5-6 combines with J gene TRBJ2-5, with 12 bases aligning to TRBD2. Germline-derived CDR1 and CDR2 are SGHDT and YYEEEE. This CDR3 contains 19 residues. The trim removed 4 bases at V and 2 bases at J, leaving 15 bases unmatched. CDR3 sequence: CASSPVRRLAGVSQETQYF. The CDR3 DNA is TGTGCCAGCAGCCCCGTCCGGCGACTAGCGGGAGTGAGTCAAGAGACCCAGTACTTC.

This chain uses TRBV4-1 with TRBJ2-7; D is uncertain. This CDR3 spans 13 amino acids. Trimming took 0 bases from V and 4 from J, leaving 7 bases between them. From germline, CDR1 is MGHRA and CDR2 YSYEKL. CDR3 coding DNA: TGCGCCAGCAGCCAAGATCTGAGGTACGAGCAGTACTTC. Residues: CASSQDLRYEQYF.

This sequence joins TRBV7-9 and TRBJ2-5, with a possible D match to TRBD2 (7 bases). Germline lookup yields CDR1 SEHNR and CDR2 FQNEAQ (reference sequence). V lost 5 bases to trimming and J lost 4 bases, with 20 bases between them. The CDR3 spans 16 residues. The CDR3 region has the DNA TGTGCCAGCAGCCCCCCCCGCGGGGGCGGGGGAGAGACCCAGTACTTC. It yields the protein CASSPPRGGGGETQYF. Filled out from reference TRBV7-9 and TRBJ2-5, the complete variable domain reads DTGVSQNPRHKITKRGQNVTFRCDPISEHNRLYWYRQTLGQGPEFLTYFQNEAQLEKSRLLSDRFSAERPKGSFSTLEIQRTEQGDSAMYLCASSPPRGGGGETQYFGPGTRLLVL.

This clone has a handful of counts. The CDR3 bases are TGTGCCAGCAGTTTAGGGCTTGGGTATGGCTACACCTTC. This encodes CASSLGLGYGYTF. The chain couples TRBV28 to TRBJ1-2; D not resolved. The CDR3 contains 13 residues. The V end was cut by 2 bases, the J end by 5 bases, with 9 bases between. Germline V gene lookup returns CDR1 MDHEN and CDR2 SYDVKM.

The V gene is TRBV7-2, the J gene TRBJ2-7; 11 bases are a match to TRBD2. The junction had 6 bases not matched to a gene; V was cut back by 4 bases and J by 4 bases. CDR3 length: 15 amino acids. Germline assignment: CDR1 SGHTA and CDR2 FQGNSA. For the CDR3, the DNA is TGTGCCAGCAGCTCCCCTACTAGCGGGAGTTACGAGCAGTACTTC. Its translation is CASSSPTSGSYEQYF.

In its sample, this clone was seen a few times. The chain has TRBV18 and TRBJ2-2; 9 bases agree with TRBD2. The junction had 7 bases not matched to a gene; V was cut back by 5 bases and J by 6 bases. Germline CDR1 is KGHSH and CDR2 is LQKENI. The CDR3 is made up of 15 amino acids. As DNA, the CDR3 is TGTGCCAGCTCAATACTAGCGGGTGTTGCCGGGGAGCTGTTTTTT. Its protein product is CASSILAGVAGELFF.

V gene TRBV28 combines with J gene TRBJ1-3, with D perhaps matching TRBD1 (6 bases). The V and J ends lost 5 bases and 0 bases respectively, with 11 bases between them. The CDR3 spans 15 residues. The germline V gene encodes CDR1 MDHEN and CDR2 SYDVKM. CDR3 residues: CASSQGISSGNTIYF. CDR3 DNA: TGTGCCAGCAGTCAGGGGATTAGCTCTGGAAACACCATATATTTT.

Details on this clone: Other DNA variants within this sample encode the same CDR3. CDR3 sequence: CASRGQGGTDTQYF. The CDR3 DNA follows: TGTGCCAGCCGGGGACAGGGGGGCACAGATACGCAGTATTTT. The V and J genes are TRBV19 and TRBJ2-3; 11 bases agree with TRBD1. Trimming at V came to 9 bases and at J to 1 base, leaving 3 bases not matched to a gene. The CDR3 covers 14 residues. Germline-derived CDR1 and CDR2 are LNHDA and SQIVND (reference sequence).

V is TRBV7-9 and J is TRBJ1-5; 7 bases align to TRBD1. Germline loops: CDR1 SEHNR, CDR2 FQNEAQ (reference sequence). This CDR3 has 14 residues. J lost 2 bases, V lost 5 bases, and 3 bases had no gene match. The CDR3 bases are TGTGCCAGCAGCGTCGACAGGGGCAATCAGCCCCAGCATTTT. It translates to CASSVDRGNQPQHF.

The sample holds a few counts of this clone. The V gene is TRBV7-9, the J gene TRBJ2-1, with 10 bases identical to TRBD2. Germline CDR1 and CDR2: SEHNR and FQNEAQ (reference sequence). V was clipped by 6 bases and J by 8 bases; unmatched bases: 13. The CDR3 consists of 16 residues. The CDR3 bases are TGTGCCAGCAGTCAAAAGAGCGGGAGGGCCGAATATGAGCAGTTCTTC. Protein: CASSQKSGRAEYEQFF.

This chain joins TRBV5-4 and TRBJ1-2; 9 bases line up with TRBD1. CDR1 and CDR2 (germline): SGHNT, YYREEE (reference sequence). J gave up 4 bases and V 6 bases, and 13 bases lay outside the gene matches. The CDR3 consists of 16 residues. The DNA of the CDR3 is TGTGCCAGCACCGAAGGAGGGACAGGGACTTTCTATGGCTACACCTTC. It codes for CASTEGGTGTFYGYTF.

The rearrangement joins TRBV4-1 to TRBJ2-7, with D perhaps matching TRBD1 (6 bases). The V end was cut by 0 bases, the J end by 3 bases, with 12 bases between. Per the germline V gene, CDR1 is MGHRA and CDR2 is YSYEKL. The CDR3 is 15 amino acids. The CDR3 bases are TGCGCCAGCAGCCAAGATAGACAGGCCCGCTACGAGCAGTACTTC. It is translated as CASSQDRQARYEQYF.

V and J are TRBV7-9 and TRBJ2-2, with 10 bases aligning to TRBD2. The CDR3 spans 17 residues. V lost 5 bases to trimming and J lost 4 bases; unmatched junction nucleotides: 10. Germline V CDR1 and CDR2: SEHNR, FQNEAQ (reference sequence). This CDR3 reads CASSPVLAGFTTGELFF. CDR3 sequence (DNA): TGTGCCAGCAGCCCCGTACTAGCGGGATTCACCACCGGGGAGCTGTTTTTT.

V gene TRBV27 combines with J gene TRBJ2-7, with 8 bases fitting TRBD1. This CDR3 has 16 amino acids. CDR1 MNHEY and CDR2 SMNVEV come from the germline V gene (reference sequence). Trimming cost V 6 bases and J 7 bases; bases outside gene matches: 17. The CDR3 DNA reads as TGTGCCAGCAGCCCGACCACTCCGGACAGGGTTTATGAGCAGTACTTC. This codes for CASSPTTPDRVYEQYF.

This clone was detected only a few times. The chain has TRBV5-1 and TRBJ2-1, with D possibly matching TRBD2 (5 bases). This CDR3 is built from 15 residues. Trimming removed 1 base from V and 6 bases from J, with 14 bases in between. CDR1 SGHRS and CDR2 YFSETQ come from the germline V gene. The CDR3 nucleotides read TGCGCCAGCAGCTTGTATACGGGGAAGACCAATGAGCAGTTCTTC. Translating gives CASSLYTGKTNEQFF.

The chain uses TRBV28 and TRBJ1-1; 7 bases are a match to TRBD1. This CDR3 is 14 amino acids long. Trimming cost V 6 bases and J 1 base; bases outside gene matches: 5. In germline, CDR1 is MDHEN, CDR2 SYDVKM. For the CDR3, the DNA is TGTGCCAGCAGACACAGGGGAGGGAACACTGAAGCTTTCTTT. This translates into CASRHRGGNTEAFF.

The genes are TRBV28 and TRBJ1-1, with 11 bases that match TRBD1. With V trimmed by 5 bases and J by 7 bases, 3 bases remained unmatched. Germline CDR1 reads MDHEN; CDR2 reads SYDVKM. The CDR3 is 13 residues long. The CDR3: CASSIGTGGEAFF. In DNA, the CDR3 is TGTGCCAGCAGTATCGGGACAGGGGGTGAAGCTTTCTTT.